This TCR beta chain was recovered during a study of human T cells and chemical hapten exposure. TCRdb re-analysed the RACE reads in MiXCR, keeping a single row per CDR3 protein. The sample records 200,000 to 300,000 distinct CDR3 sequences, about 9% being singletons. Described time point: pre-sensitization, week 0. The sample's treatment: therapeutic diphenylcyclopropenone sensitization with weekly scalp DPC. Trimming shortened V by 6 bases and J by 0 bases, and 9 bases separated the two germline ends. The CDR3 totals 14 residues. Germline V CDR1 and CDR2: MNHNS, SASEGT. This clonotype has just a few counts.

The sequence derives from a woman between 40 and 55 years old with alopecia areata. Some clones in this sample may be carry-over from other donors' samples. The sequencing used whole blood, collected in connection with sensitization to the hapten diphenylcyclopropenone (DPC). V is TRBV6-1 and J is TRBJ1-5; D is unresolved. CDR3 sequence: CASRPRTSNQPQHF. The CDR3 bases are TGTGCCAGCAGGCCGCGTACTAGCAATCAGCCCCAGCATTTT.